A selection of T cell receptor beta chains follows, all from one sample in a study of long-term antiretroviral therapy in people with HIV. The protocol was immunoSEQ multiplex PCR, while the TCRdb copy is restricted to in-frame clones and leaves out a portion. The sample includes around 33,000 clones, about 80% of them seen just once. Sequenced here: unsorted PBMCs, sampled 0.4 years before starting antiretroviral therapy. Source of these receptors: a man aged 18 to 35 with HIV. Each CDR3 is given with its conserved first and last residue. The D gene is left open where the match is weak. Clone size is stated in some rows and not others, as once, few, many or a class when expanded.

CDR3: CSIPGWSGEAQYF
DNA: TGCAGCATACCGGGGTGGTCGGGAGAAGCGCAGTATTTT
D: NA
J: TRBJ2-3
V: TRBV29-1
size: medium-sized
length: 13

CDR3: CASSREAGFYEQYF
DNA: TGTGCCAGCAGTAGAGAGGCCGGGTTCTACGAGCAGTACTTC
D: NA
J: TRBJ2-7
V: TRBV11-2
size: few
length: 14

CDR3: CASRRDRGYEQYF
DNA: TGCGCCAGCAGGCGGGACAGGGGCTACGAGCAGTACTTC
D: TRBD1
J: TRBJ2-7
V: TRBV4-3
size: NA
length: 13

CDR3: CASSPAGQGYEQYF
DNA: TGTGCCAGCAGCCCGGCGGGACAGGGCTACGAGCAGTACTTC
D: TRBD1
J: TRBJ2-7
V: TRBV5-5
size: NA
length: 14

CDR3: CAWRGTGDQPQHF
DNA: TGTGCCTGGAGGGGGACAGGGGATCAGCCCCAGCATTTT
D: TRBD1
J: TRBJ1-5
V: TRBV30
size: NA
length: 13

CDR3: CASTRTADFYEQYF
DNA: TGTGCCAGTACCAGGACAGCCGACTTCTACGAGCAGTACTTC
D: NA
J: TRBJ2-7
V: TRBV19
size: NA
length: 14

CDR3: CSAADAVETQYF
DNA: TGCAGCGCTGCTGATGCGGTGGAGACCCAGTACTTC
D: NA
J: TRBJ2-5
V: TRBV29-1
size: NA
length: 12

CDR3: CAWTLAGGSYEQYF
DNA: TGTGCCTGGACCCTAGCGGGAGGCTCCTACGAGCAGTACTTC
D: TRBD2
J: TRBJ2-7
V: TRBV30
size: NA
length: 14

CDR3: CASTRGGASNEKLFF
DNA: TGTGCCAGTACCCGGGGAGGGGCCTCTAATGAAAAACTGTTTTTT
D: NA
J: TRBJ1-4
V: TRBV19
size: NA
length: 15

CDR3: CASSEQTNYGYTF
DNA: TGTGCCAGCAGTGAACAAACTAACTATGGCTACACCTTC
D: NA
J: TRBJ1-2
V: TRBV2
size: NA
length: 13

CDR3: CSVDPTEAFF
DNA: TGCAGCGTTGACCCCACTGAAGCTTTCTTT
D: NA
J: TRBJ1-1
V: TRBV29-1
size: NA
length: 10

CDR3: CASSLRRPDEWGTDTQYF
DNA: TGTGCCAGCAGCTTGCGGCGGCCGGATGAATGGGGCACAGATACGCAGTATTTT
D: NA
J: TRBJ2-3
V: TRBV7-8
size: NA
length: 18

CDR3: CASGGGQNYEQYF
DNA: TGTGCCAGTGGTGGGGGACAGAACTACGAGCAGTACTTC
D: TRBD1
J: TRBJ2-7
V: TRBV19
size: NA
length: 13

CDR3: CSGARGRQETQYF
DNA: TGCAGCGGGGCACGGGGGCGTCAAGAGACCCAGTACTTC
D: NA
J: TRBJ2-5
V: TRBV29-1
size: NA
length: 13

CDR3: CATSSRTNYGYTF
DNA: TGTGCCACCAGCAGCAGGACTAACTATGGCTACACCTTC
D: NA
J: TRBJ1-2
V: TRBV15
size: NA
length: 13

CDR3: CASSQEPGVVETQYF
DNA: TGCGCCAGCAGCCAAGAACCGGGAGTTGTGGAGACCCAGTACTTC
D: NA
J: TRBJ2-5
V: TRBV4-1
size: NA
length: 15

CDR3: CASSLEPVYEQYF
DNA: TGTGCCAGCAGCTTGGAGCCCGTATACGAGCAGTACTTC
D: NA
J: TRBJ2-7
V: TRBV5-4
size: NA
length: 13

CDR3: CATTGTTGSAQYF
DNA: TGTGCCACCACCGGGACTACCGGTTCGGCCCAGTACTTC
D: TRBD2
J: TRBJ2-5
V: TRBV6-5
size: NA
length: 13

CDR3: CASSASPYSPLHF
DNA: TGTGCCAGCAGTGCGAGTCCTTATTCACCCCTCCACTTT
D: NA
J: TRBJ1-6
V: TRBV27
size: NA
length: 13

CDR3: CASSLRMNTEAFF
DNA: TGTGCCAGCAGCCTCAGGATGAACACTGAAGCTTTCTTT
D: NA
J: TRBJ1-1
V: TRBV11-2
size: NA
length: 13

CDR3: CASTEGVKGYTF
DNA: TGTGCCAGCACCGAGGGGGTTAAAGGCTACACCTTC
D: NA
J: TRBJ1-2
V: TRBV2
size: NA
length: 12

CDR3: CASSLLGQPQHF
DNA: TGTGCCAGCAGCTTGCTGGGCCAGCCCCAGCATTTT
D: NA
J: TRBJ1-5
V: TRBV7-2
size: NA
length: 12

CDR3: CASSPRRDGELFF
DNA: TGTGCCAGCAGCCCCCGCAGGGACGGGGAGCTGTTTTTT
D: NA
J: TRBJ2-2
V: TRBV2
size: NA
length: 13

CDR3: CASSYMAEAFF
DNA: TGTGCCAGCAGTTATATGGCCGAAGCTTTCTTT
D: NA
J: TRBJ1-1
V: TRBV6-6
size: NA
length: 11

CDR3: CSVGGKDRESEQYF
DNA: TGCAGCGTTGGGGGCAAAGACAGGGAGTCCGAGCAGTACTTC
D: TRBD1
J: TRBJ2-7
V: TRBV29-1
size: NA
length: 14

CDR3: CSVENYRETQYF
DNA: TGCAGCGTTGAAAACTACCGGGAGACCCAGTACTTC
D: NA
J: TRBJ2-5
V: TRBV29-1
size: NA
length: 12

CDR3: CASSLDFPTNEKLFF
DNA: TGCGCCAGCAGCTTGGATTTCCCAACTAATGAAAAACTGTTTTTT
D: NA
J: TRBJ1-4
V: TRBV5-1
size: once
length: 15

CDR3: CASTVTGGSSHEQYF
DNA: TGTGCCAGCACCGTCACAGGAGGCAGCTCGCACGAGCAGTACTTC
D: NA
J: TRBJ2-7
V: TRBV28
size: NA
length: 15

CDR3: CASSLGRFEAFF
DNA: TGTGCCAGCAGCTTAGGTAGATTTGAAGCTTTCTTT
D: NA
J: TRBJ1-1
V: TRBV11-2
size: few
length: 12

CDR3: CASSPQGGYGYTF
DNA: TGTGCCAGCAGCCCACAGGGGGGCTATGGCTACACCTTC
D: TRBD1
J: TRBJ1-2
V: TRBV7-9
size: NA
length: 13

CDR3: CASSVIRVSEQFF
DNA: TGTGCCAGCAGTGTGATTCGAGTTAGTGAGCAGTTCTTC
D: NA
J: TRBJ2-1
V: TRBV2
size: few
length: 13

CDR3: CASSSGRTGNTIYF
DNA: TGTGCCAGCAGCTCAGGAAGAACTGGAAACACCATATATTTT
D: NA
J: TRBJ1-3
V: TRBV7-8
size: once
length: 14

CDR3: CAWRGWGLNYGYTF
DNA: TGTGCCTGGAGGGGTTGGGGACTTAACTATGGCTACACCTTC
D: NA
J: TRBJ1-2
V: TRBV30
size: NA
length: 14

CDR3: CASSYGDRNTGELFF
DNA: TGTGCCAGCAGTTACGGGGACAGAAACACCGGGGAGCTGTTTTTT
D: TRBD1
J: TRBJ2-2
V: TRBV6-6
size: NA
length: 15

CDR3: CASSDLREKLFF
DNA: TGCGCCAGCAGCGACTTGCGAGAAAAACTGTTTTTT
D: NA
J: TRBJ1-4
V: TRBV4-1
size: NA
length: 12

CDR3: CATSRDKGFRIF
DNA: TGTGCCACCAGCAGAGATAAAGGGTTTCGCATTTTT
D: NA
J: TRBJ1-4
V: TRBV15
size: NA
length: 12

CDR3: CASSPRLSYEQYF
DNA: TGTGCCAGCAGCCCCCGACTCTCCTACGAGCAGTACTTC
D: NA
J: TRBJ2-7
V: TRBV11-1
size: NA
length: 13

CDR3: CASLTAWNQPQHF
DNA: TGTGCCAGCTTGACAGCCTGGAATCAGCCCCAGCATTTT
D: NA
J: TRBJ1-5
V: TRBV2
size: NA
length: 13

CDR3: CATSTGTGFNAEQFF
DNA: TGTGCCACCAGCACGGGGACAGGGTTTAACGCTGAGCAGTTCTTC
D: TRBD1
J: TRBJ2-1
V: TRBV15
size: NA
length: 15

CDR3: CASSQTGRVQYF
DNA: TGCGCCAGCAGTCAGACAGGGAGGGTTCAGTACTTC
D: NA
J: TRBJ2-4
V: TRBV4-1
size: few
length: 12

CDR3: CASSSNTGTDTQYF
DNA: TGTGCCAGCAGCTCCAACACCGGCACAGATACGCAGTATTTT
D: NA
J: TRBJ2-3
V: TRBV13
size: NA
length: 14

CDR3: CASSWGPAYGYTF
DNA: TGTGCCAGTAGTTGGGGGCCGGCCTATGGCTACACCTTC
D: NA
J: TRBJ1-2
V: TRBV19
size: NA
length: 13

CDR3: CASSSLQGAFTEAFF
DNA: TGTGCCAGCAGCTCTCTACAGGGGGCATTCACTGAAGCTTTCTTT
D: TRBD1
J: TRBJ1-1
V: TRBV7-6
size: NA
length: 15

CDR3: CASSESSGGAGEQFF
DNA: TGCGCCAGCAGTGAATCTAGCGGGGGGGCTGGTGAGCAGTTCTTC
D: TRBD2
J: TRBJ2-1
V: TRBV10-2
size: NA
length: 15

CDR3: CASTFGGGFSNTEAFF
DNA: TGTGCCAGCACATTCGGAGGCGGTTTTTCGAACACTGAAGCTTTCTTT
D: NA
J: TRBJ1-1
V: TRBV28
size: NA
length: 16

CDR3: CAWSETGDDQPQHF
DNA: TGTGCCTGGAGTGAGACAGGGGACGATCAGCCCCAGCATTTT
D: TRBD1
J: TRBJ1-5
V: TRBV30
size: NA
length: 14

CDR3: CASSDSTIQETQYF
DNA: TGTGCCAGCAGTGACTCGACTATCCAAGAGACCCAGTACTTC
D: NA
J: TRBJ2-5
V: TRBV6-4
size: NA
length: 14

CDR3: CASSEAGGGTAFNYGYTF
DNA: TGTGCCAGCAGTGAAGCGGGAGGAGGGACAGCTTTTAACTATGGCTACACCTTC
D: TRBD1
J: TRBJ1-2
V: TRBV6-1
size: NA
length: 18

CDR3: CAWSVYDTQYF
DNA: TGTGCCTGGAGTGTCTACGATACGCAGTATTTT
D: NA
J: TRBJ2-3
V: TRBV30
size: once
length: 11

CDR3: CASSVDYGGHQYF
DNA: TGTGCCAGCAGCGTAGATTACGGGGGGCATCAGTATTTT
D: NA
J: TRBJ2-3
V: TRBV9
size: NA
length: 13

CDR3: CASSEGTAYGYTF
DNA: TGCGCCAGCAGTGAGGGGACAGCTTATGGCTACACCTTC
D: TRBD1
J: TRBJ1-2
V: TRBV10-2
size: few
length: 13